Given below is one T cell receptor (beta chain) in context. Its antigen is still unknown. Other DNA variants within this sample encode the same CDR3. A multiplex PCR was run with 60 Vbeta primers and 13 Jbeta primers. Assay: immunoSEQ multiplex PCR; the TCRdb copy retains only in-frame clones and omits some. The sample carries about 190,000 clones, about four fifths recorded once. This sample stems from a study of cytomegalovirus exposure and HLA in healthy donors. Study-level information: Among the roughly 380 donors who were genotyped, 70% to 90% fell in the genetic ancestry cluster that is associated with self-reported Caucasian donors.

Points from the study as a whole: Analyses of presence and absence presupposed an approximately uniform sequencing depth across donors. Later analysis demonstrated an association between a missense DCLRE1C variant and TCR beta V- and J-gene trimming.

The V gene lost 3 bases and the J gene lost 3 bases, with 8 bases spanning the gap. Germline CDR1 and CDR2: KGHSH and LQKENI. The CDR3 extends over 14 amino acids. The TCR originated in a man in his forties in good health and CMV-seropositive. V usage is TRBV18 and J usage is TRBJ2-2; maybe TRBD1 (5 bases). The sample comprised PBMCs. The CDR3 coding sequence is TGTGCCAGCTCACCGGGGCGCGACACCGGGGAGCTGTTTTTT. Its translation is CASSPGRDTGELFF.